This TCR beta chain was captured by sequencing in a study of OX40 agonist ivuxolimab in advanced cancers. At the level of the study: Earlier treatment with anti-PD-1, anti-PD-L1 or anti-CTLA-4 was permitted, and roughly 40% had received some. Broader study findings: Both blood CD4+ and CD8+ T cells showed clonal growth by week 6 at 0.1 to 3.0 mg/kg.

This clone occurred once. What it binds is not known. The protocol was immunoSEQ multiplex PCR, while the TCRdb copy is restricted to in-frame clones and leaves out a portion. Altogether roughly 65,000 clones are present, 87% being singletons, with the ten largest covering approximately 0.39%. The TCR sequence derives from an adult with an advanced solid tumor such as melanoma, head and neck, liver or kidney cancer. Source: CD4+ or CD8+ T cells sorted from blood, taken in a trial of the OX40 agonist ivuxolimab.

CDR3 DNA sequence: TGTGCCAGCAGCTTAGAAACCCGCTCTGGAAACACCATATATTTT. Its protein is CASSLETRSGNTIYF. This chain links TRBV7-2 with TRBJ1-3; D unresolved. The germline V gene encodes CDR1 SGHTA and CDR2 FQGNSA. CDR3 length: 15 amino acids. The V gene lost 1 base and the J gene lost 0 bases, with 7 bases spanning the gap. The entire variable domain, with the rest obtained from reference TRBV7-2 and TRBJ1-3, is as follows: GAGVSQSPSNKVTEKGKDVELRCDPISGHTALYWYRQSLGQGLEFLIYFQGNSAPDKSGLPSDRFSAERTGGSVSTLTIQRTQQEDSAVYLCASSLETRSGNTIYFGEGSWLTVV.